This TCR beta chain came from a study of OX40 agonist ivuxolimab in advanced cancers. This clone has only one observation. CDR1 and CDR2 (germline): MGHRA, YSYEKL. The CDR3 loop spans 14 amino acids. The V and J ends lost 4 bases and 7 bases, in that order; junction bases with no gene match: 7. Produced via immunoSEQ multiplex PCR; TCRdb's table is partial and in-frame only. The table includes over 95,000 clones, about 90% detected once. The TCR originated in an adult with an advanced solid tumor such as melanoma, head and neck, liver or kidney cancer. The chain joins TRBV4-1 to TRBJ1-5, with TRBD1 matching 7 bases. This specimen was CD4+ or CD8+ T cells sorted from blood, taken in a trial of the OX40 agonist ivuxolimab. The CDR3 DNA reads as TGCGCCAGCAGCCGAGAACAGGGGAGGCAGCCCCAGCATTTT. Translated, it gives CASSREQGRQPQHF.